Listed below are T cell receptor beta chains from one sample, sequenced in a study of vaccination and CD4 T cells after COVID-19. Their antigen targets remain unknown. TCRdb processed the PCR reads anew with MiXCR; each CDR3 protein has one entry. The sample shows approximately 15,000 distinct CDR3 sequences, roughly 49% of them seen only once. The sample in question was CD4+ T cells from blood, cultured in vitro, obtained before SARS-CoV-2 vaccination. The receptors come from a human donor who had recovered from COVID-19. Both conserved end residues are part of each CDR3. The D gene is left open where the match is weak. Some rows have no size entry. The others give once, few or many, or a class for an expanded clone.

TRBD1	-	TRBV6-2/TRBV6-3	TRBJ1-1	TGTGCCAGCAGTTACTCGAGGACAGGGGGGATTCACACTGAAGCTTTCTTT	CASSYSRTGGIHTEAFF
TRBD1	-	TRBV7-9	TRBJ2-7	TGTGCCAGCAGCCGTACAGGGGGTGGAACCTACGAGCAGTACTTC	CASSRTGGGTYEQYF
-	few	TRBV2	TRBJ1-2	TGTGCCAGCACGGGACACTGGGCGTCCTATGGCTACACCTTC	CASTGHWASYGYTF
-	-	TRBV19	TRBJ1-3	TGTGCCAGTAGACCCGGCGCTGGAAACACCATATATTTT	CASRPGAGNTIYF
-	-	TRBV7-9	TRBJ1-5	TGTGCCAGCAGCTTATTAAGCAATCAGCCCCAGCATTTT	CASSLLSNQPQHF
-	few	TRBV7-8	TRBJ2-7	TGTGCCAGCAGCTTAGGTCGTCGGAGCTCCTACGAGCAGTACTTC	CASSLGRRSSYEQYF
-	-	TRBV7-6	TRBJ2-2	TGTGCCAGCAGCTCGACCCGGGAGCTGTTTTTT	CASSSTRELFF
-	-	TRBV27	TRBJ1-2	TGTGCCAGCAGTTTAAGACAGCCATCTAACTATGGCTACACCTTC	CASSLRQPSNYGYTF
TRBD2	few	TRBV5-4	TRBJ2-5	TGTGCCAGCAGCTTCCACCTAGTATATCGGGGGGGAGAGACCCAGTACTTC	CASSFHLVYRGGETQYF
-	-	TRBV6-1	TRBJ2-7	TGTGCTAGCAGTGAAGCGAGGACGACCCTAGGGCAGTACTTC	CASSEARTTLGQYF
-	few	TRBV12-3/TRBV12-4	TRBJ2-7	TGTGCCAGCAGTGGGGGGCGGGGGTTCTACGAGCAGTACTTC	CASSGGRGFYEQYF
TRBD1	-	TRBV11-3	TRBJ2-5	TGTGCCAGCAGCTCCCGGACAGGGGGAGAGACCCAGTACTTC	CASSSRTGGETQYF
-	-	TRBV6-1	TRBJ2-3	TGTGCCAGCAGTACTTACCAAGATACGCAGTATTTT	CASSTYQDTQYF
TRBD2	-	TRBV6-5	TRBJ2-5	TGTGCCAGCAGTTACAACCCCGGGACTAGCGGGAGGGGGGAGACCCAGTACTTC	CASSYNPGTSGRGETQYF
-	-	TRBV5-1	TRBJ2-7	TGCGCCAGCAGCTTGGAGGGTCGGGGCTACGAGCAGTACTTC	CASSLEGRGYEQYF
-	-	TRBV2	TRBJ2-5	TGTGCCAGCAGGACTGCTTTCCAAGAGACCCAGTACTTC	CASRTAFQETQYF
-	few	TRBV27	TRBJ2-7	TGTGCCAGCAGTGTGAGGCGCGGCGAGCAGTACTTC	CASSVRRGEQYF
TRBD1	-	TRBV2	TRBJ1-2	TGTGCCAGCAGTAAAGACCCCGGGACAGGGTATGGCTACACCTTC	CASSKDPGTGYGYTF
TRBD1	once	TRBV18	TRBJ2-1	TGTGCCAGCTCACTCGGGACAGGGGCTTCCAATGAGCAGTTCTTC	CASSLGTGASNEQFF
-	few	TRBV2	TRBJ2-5	TGTGCCAGCACCCAAGGGAGGGGGCGGGAGACCCAGTACTTC	CASTQGRGRETQYF
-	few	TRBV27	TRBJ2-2	TGTGCCAGCACTACCACCGGGGAGCTGTTTTTT	CASTTTGELFF
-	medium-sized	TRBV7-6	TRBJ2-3	TGTGCCAGCAGCCCTGAGGGGGGGCTTAGCACAGATACGCAGTATTTT	CASSPEGGLSTDTQYF
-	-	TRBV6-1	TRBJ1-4	TGTGCCAGCACCGAAGGTGGGGCCGGGGAAAAACTGTTTTTT	CASTEGGAGEKLFF
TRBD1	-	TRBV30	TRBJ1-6	TGTGCCTGGAGTGTACTAGGGGGACAGGGGGCTTCACCCCTCCACTTT	CAWSVLGGQGASPLHF
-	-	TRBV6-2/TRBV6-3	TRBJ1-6	TGTGCCAGCAGTTACCGGGGGGGTTCGGCACCCCTCCACTTT	CASSYRGGSAPLHF
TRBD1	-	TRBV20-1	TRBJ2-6	TGCAGTGCTGTCGAGCGACAGGGTCGTTCTGGGGCCAACGTCCTGACTTTC	CSAVERQGRSGANVLTF
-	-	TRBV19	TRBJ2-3	TGTGCCAGTAGTAATCTAGCCCGATACACAGATACGCAGTATTTT	CASSNLARYTDTQYF
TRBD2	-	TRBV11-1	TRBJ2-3	TGTGCCAGCAGCGCAACTAGCGGGAGGGCCGGTACGCAGTATTTT	CASSATSGRAGTQYF
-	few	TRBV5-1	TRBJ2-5	TGCGCCAGCAGCGGAGGGGGGACGGGAGAGACCCAGTACTTC	CASSGGGTGETQYF
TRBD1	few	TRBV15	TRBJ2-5	TGTGCCACCAGCAGAGATGGCAGGGGGCGACGCGAGACCCAGTACTTC	CATSRDGRGRRETQYF
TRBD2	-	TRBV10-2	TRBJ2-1	TGCGCCAGCAGTGAGTGGGCGGGAGAGGTGTATGAGCAGTTCTTC	CASSEWAGEVYEQFF
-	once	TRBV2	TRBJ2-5	TGTGCCAGCAGTTCAGTAGAGACCCAGTACTTC	CASSSVETQYF
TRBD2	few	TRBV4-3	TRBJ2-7	TGCGCCAGCAGCCAAGCTTCTAGCGGTGCGTACGAGCAGTACTTC	CASSQASSGAYEQYF
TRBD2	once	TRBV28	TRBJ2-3	TGTGCCAGCAGTTTAGCGGCGGCGGGAGGTTCAGATACGCAGTATTTT	CASSLAAAGGSDTQYF
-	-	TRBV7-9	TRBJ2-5	TGTGCCAGCAGCCCGCCCGGGGGAGAGACCCAGTACTTC	CASSPPGGETQYF
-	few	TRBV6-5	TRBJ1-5	TGTGCCAGCAGTTATTTCCAGGGAACGGCCTATAGCAATCAGCCCCAGCATTTT	CASSYFQGTAYSNQPQHF
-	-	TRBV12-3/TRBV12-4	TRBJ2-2	TGTGCCAGCAGTCCGGACACCGGGGAGCTGTTTTTT	CASSPDTGELFF
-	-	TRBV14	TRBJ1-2	TGTGCCAGCAGCCAAGGCAGGTACTATGGCTACACCTTC	CASSQGRYYGYTF
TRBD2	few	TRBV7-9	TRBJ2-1	TGTGCCAGCAGCTCGACTAGCGGGAAATACAATGAGCAGTTCTTC	CASSSTSGKYNEQFF
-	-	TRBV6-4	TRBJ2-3	TGTGCCAGCAGTGACGGGAGCACAGATACGCAGTATTTT	CASSDGSTDTQYF
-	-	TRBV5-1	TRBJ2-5	TGCGCCAGCAGCTTGGACACAGGACCCCAAGAGACCCAGTACTTC	CASSLDTGPQETQYF
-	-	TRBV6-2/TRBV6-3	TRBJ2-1	TGTGCCAGCAGACACGGGGGTAGCCCCTACAATGAGCAGTTCTTC	CASRHGGSPYNEQFF
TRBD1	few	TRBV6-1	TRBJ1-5	TGTGCCAGCAGTGAATGGGGGACAGGGGAGGATCAGCCCCAGCATTTT	CASSEWGTGEDQPQHF
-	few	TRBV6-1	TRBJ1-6	TGTGCCAGCAGTGATGTATCAGATTCACCCCTCCACTTT	CASSDVSDSPLHF
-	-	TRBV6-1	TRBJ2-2	TGTGCCAGCAGTGAAGAAGTCGCGGGGTACACCGGGGAGCTGTTTTTT	CASSEEVAGYTGELFF
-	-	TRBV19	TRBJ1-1	TGTGCCAGTGGGGGCGGCATTTTGAACACTGAAGCTTTCTTT	CASGGGILNTEAFF
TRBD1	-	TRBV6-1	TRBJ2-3	TGTGCCAGCAGGAAAACAGGGGGCTTAAGCACAGATACGCAGTATTTT	CASRKTGGLSTDTQYF
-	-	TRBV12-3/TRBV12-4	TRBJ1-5	TGTGCCAGCAGCCGCCAGGGCGTTAGGCAGCCCCAGCATTTT	CASSRQGVRQPQHF
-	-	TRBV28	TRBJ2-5	TGTGCCACCTCGAGAGGGGGGTCACGGGAGACCCAGTACTTC	CATSRGGSRETQYF
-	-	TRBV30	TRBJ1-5	TGTGCCTGGAGTCCCGACACCATCGACCAGGCCCAGCATTTT	CAWSPDTIDQAQHF
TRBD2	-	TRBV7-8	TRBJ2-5	TGTGCCAGCAGCGTGACTAGCGGGAGTTGGGAGACCCAGTACTTC	CASSVTSGSWETQYF
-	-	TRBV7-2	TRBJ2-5	TGTGCCAGCAGCTTATGGCCTGAGACCCAGTACTTC	CASSLWPETQYF
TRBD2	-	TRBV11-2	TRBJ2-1	TGTGCCAGCAGCCACAGGACTAGCGGAGACAATGAGCAGTTCTTC	CASSHRTSGDNEQFF
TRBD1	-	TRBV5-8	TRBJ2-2	TGTGCCAGCAGCCCGGGACAGGGGTTCACCGGGGAGCTGTTTTTT	CASSPGQGFTGELFF